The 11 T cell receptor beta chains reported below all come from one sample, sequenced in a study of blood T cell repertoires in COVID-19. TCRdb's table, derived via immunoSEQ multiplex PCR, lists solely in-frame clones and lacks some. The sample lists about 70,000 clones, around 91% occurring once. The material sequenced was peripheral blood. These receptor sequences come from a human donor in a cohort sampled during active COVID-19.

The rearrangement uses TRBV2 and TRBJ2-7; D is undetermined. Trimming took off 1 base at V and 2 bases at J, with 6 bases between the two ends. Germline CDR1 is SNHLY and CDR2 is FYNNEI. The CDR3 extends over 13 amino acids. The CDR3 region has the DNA TGTGCCAGCAGTGAAGGCGTGACCTACGAGCAGTACTTC. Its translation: CASSEGVTYEQYF.

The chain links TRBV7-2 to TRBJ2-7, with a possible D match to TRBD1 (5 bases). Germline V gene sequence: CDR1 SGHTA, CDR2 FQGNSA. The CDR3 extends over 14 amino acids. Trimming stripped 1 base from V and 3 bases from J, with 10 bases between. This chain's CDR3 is CASSLEGALYEQYF. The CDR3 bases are TGTGCCAGCAGCTTAGAAGGGGCCCTCTACGAGCAGTACTTC.

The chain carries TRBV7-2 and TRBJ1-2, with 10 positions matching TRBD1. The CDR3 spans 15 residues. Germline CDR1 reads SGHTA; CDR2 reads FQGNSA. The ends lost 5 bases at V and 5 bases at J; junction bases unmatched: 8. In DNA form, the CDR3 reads TGTGCCAGCAGCCCAGACAGGGGGCCGTCGTATGGCTACACCTTC. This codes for CASSPDRGPSYGYTF.

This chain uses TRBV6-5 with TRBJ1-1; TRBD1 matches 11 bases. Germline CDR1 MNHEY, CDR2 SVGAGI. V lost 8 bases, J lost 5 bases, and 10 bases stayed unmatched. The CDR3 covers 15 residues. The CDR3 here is CASGRTGGAGTEAFF. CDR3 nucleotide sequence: TGTGCCAGCGGCCGGACAGGGGGCGCGGGAACTGAAGCTTTCTTT.

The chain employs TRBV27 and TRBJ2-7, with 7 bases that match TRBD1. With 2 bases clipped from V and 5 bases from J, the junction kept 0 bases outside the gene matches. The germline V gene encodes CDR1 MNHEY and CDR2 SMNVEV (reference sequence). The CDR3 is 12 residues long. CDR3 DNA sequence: TGTGCCAGCAGTTTACAGGGGGACGAGCAGTACTTC. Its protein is CASSLQGDEQYF.

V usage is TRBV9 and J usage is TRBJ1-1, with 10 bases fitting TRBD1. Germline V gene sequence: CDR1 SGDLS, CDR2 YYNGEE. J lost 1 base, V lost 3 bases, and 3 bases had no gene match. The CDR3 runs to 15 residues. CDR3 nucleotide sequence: TGTGCCAGCAGCGGGGACAGGGGACCGAACACTGAAGCTTTCTTT. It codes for CASSGDRGPNTEAFF.

Written as DNA, the CDR3 is TGTGCCAGCAGCCTCGGGACAGGCTTCTACGAGCAGTACTTC. Translated, it gives CASSLGTGFYEQYF. The chain is built from TRBV11-2 and TRBJ2-7, with TRBD1 matching over 8 bases. Germline loops: CDR1 SGHAT, CDR2 FQNNGV. The V segment lost 5 bases and the J segment 3 bases; nucleotides outside the gene matches: 6. This CDR3 comprises 14 residues.

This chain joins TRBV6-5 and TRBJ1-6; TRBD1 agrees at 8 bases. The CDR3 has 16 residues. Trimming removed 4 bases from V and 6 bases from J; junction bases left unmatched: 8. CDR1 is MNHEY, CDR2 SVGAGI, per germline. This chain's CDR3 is CASSLYRTGTNSPLHF. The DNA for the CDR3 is TGTGCCAGCAGTTTATATCGGACAGGGACTAATTCACCCCTCCACTTT.

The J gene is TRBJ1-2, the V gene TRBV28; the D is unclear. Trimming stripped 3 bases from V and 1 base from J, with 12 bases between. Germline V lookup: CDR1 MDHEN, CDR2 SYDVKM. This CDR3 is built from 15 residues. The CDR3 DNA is TGTGCCAGCAGTTTCCGCGTCAGGTATAACTATGGCTACACCTTC. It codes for CASSFRVRYNYGYTF.

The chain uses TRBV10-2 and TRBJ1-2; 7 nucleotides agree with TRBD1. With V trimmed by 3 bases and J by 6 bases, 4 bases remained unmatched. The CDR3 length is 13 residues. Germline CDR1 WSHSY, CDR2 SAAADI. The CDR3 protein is CASSETGVDGYTF. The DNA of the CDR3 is TGCGCCAGCAGTGAAACAGGGGTAGATGGCTACACCTTC.

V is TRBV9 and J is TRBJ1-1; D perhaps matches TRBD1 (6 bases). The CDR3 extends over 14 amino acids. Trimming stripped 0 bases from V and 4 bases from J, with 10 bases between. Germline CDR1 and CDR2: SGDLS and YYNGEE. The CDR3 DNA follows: TGTGCCAGCAGCGTAGACGGGGGGCCCACTGAAGCTTTCTTT. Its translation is CASSVDGGPTEAFF.